The 20 T cell receptor beta chains given below trace back to one sample, sequenced in a study of beta chain features in type 1 diabetes. Isolated RNA was reverse transcribed in full, so expressed TCRB transcripts were sequenced. TCRdb's table, derived via immunoSEQ multiplex PCR, lists solely in-frame clones and lacks some. Among under 450,000 clones listed, around 15% were seen once. The sample comprised naive CD4+ T cells from blood. The source of these receptors is a woman aged 18 to 35 in good health.

CDR3 sequence: CASSLVLAQGGNQPQHF. The CDR3 nucleotides are TGTGCCAGCAGCTTAGTTCTCGCGCAGGGGGGTAATCAGCCCCAGCATTTT. The chain has TRBV7-2 and TRBJ1-5, with 7 bases aligning to TRBD1. Germline V gives CDR1 SGHTA, CDR2 FQGNSA. V lost 1 base to trimming and J lost 4 bases; unmatched junction nucleotides: 10. The CDR3 consists of 17 residues.

This clone has only a few counts. CDR3 coding DNA: TGTGCCTGGAGAAGACAGGGCCAAGATACGCAGTATTTT. This codes for CAWRRQGQDTQYF. J is TRBJ2-3 and V is TRBV30, with 7 bases fitting TRBD1. Trimming at V came to 3 bases and at J to 5 bases, leaving 5 bases not matched to a gene. Germline assignment: CDR1 GTSNPN and CDR2 SVGIG (reference sequence). CDR3 length: 13 residues.

This clone was observed a handful of times. The chain links TRBV7-9 to TRBJ2-3, with D maybe TRBD2 (6 bases). The CDR3 extends over 14 amino acids. V was clipped by 2 bases and J by 3 bases, with 9 bases between them. Per germline, CDR1 SEHNR and CDR2 FQNEAQ (reference sequence). The CDR3: CASSLSSGTDTQYF. Here the CDR3 DNA reads TGTGCCAGCAGCTTAAGTAGCGGAACAGATACGCAGTATTTT.

CDR3 loop: CASSPQGGNTEAFF. The CDR3 DNA reads as TGTGCCAGCAGCCCTCAGGGGGGGAACACTGAAGCTTTCTTT. V usage is TRBV2 and J usage is TRBJ1-1; 7 bases align to TRBD1. Germline V CDR1 and CDR2: SNHLY, FYNNEI. The CDR3 is 14 amino acids. J lost 1 base, V lost 6 bases, and 5 bases had no gene match.

Concerning this clone: Other DNA sequences within the sample encode an identical CDR3. The chain is built from TRBV19 and TRBJ2-7; 11 positions match TRBD2. Germline V gene data show CDR1 as LNHDA and CDR2 as SQIVND (reference sequence). Trimming took 3 bases from V and 0 from J; bases not matched to a gene: 1. This CDR3 is built from 15 residues. The CDR3, as DNA: TGTGCCAGTAGTATTGGGACTAGCGGCTCCTACGAGCAGTACTTC. Protein product: CASSIGTSGSYEQYF.

In this sample, this clone turned up a few times. This chain's CDR3 is CASKTGLNYGYTF. DNA for the CDR3: TGTGCCAGCAAAACAGGGCTGAACTATGGCTACACCTTC. The chain recombines TRBV27 with TRBJ1-2; D possibly corresponds to TRBD1 (6 bases). Germline V lookup: CDR1 MNHEY, CDR2 SMNVEV (reference sequence). The CDR3 extends over 13 amino acids. The ends were cut back, 7 bases at V and 2 bases at J, with 11 bases in the middle.

The chain employs TRBV30 and TRBJ2-1; D remains unclear. From germline, CDR1 is GTSNPN and CDR2 SVGIG (reference sequence). Between the trimmed V and J ends, which lost 0 bases and 6 bases, there was a span of 9 bases. CDR3 length: 13 amino acids. CDR3 residues: CAWSVTPRNEQFF. The DNA of the CDR3 is TGTGCCTGGAGTGTAACTCCCCGCAATGAGCAGTTCTTC.

This sequence joins TRBV7-9 and TRBJ1-1; a possible D gene is TRBD1 (5 bases). Trimming took 8 bases from V and 1 from J, leaving 11 bases between them. CDR1 SEHNR and CDR2 FQNEAQ come from the germline V gene (reference sequence). This CDR3 comprises 13 residues. CDR3 protein: CASLGRGNTEAFF. CDR3 DNA sequence: TGTGCCAGCCTAGGTAGGGGGAACACTGAAGCTTTCTTT. Complete variable domain (other parts from reference TRBV7-9 and TRBJ1-1): DTGVSQNPRHKITKRGQNVTFRCDPISEHNRLYWYRQTLGQGPEFLTYFQNEAQLEKSRLLSDRFSAERPKGSFSTLEIQRTEQGDSAMYLCASLGRGNTEAFFGQGTRLTVV.

The gene calls are TRBV29-1 and TRBJ1-1; TRBD1 agrees at 8 bases. V lost 4 bases to trimming and J lost 5 bases; unmatched junction nucleotides: 6. The length of the CDR3 is 13 residues. Germline loops: CDR1 SQVTM, CDR2 ANQGSEA. CDR3 in amino acids: CSVGQTGGTEAFF. CDR3 bases: TGCAGCGTTGGGCAAACAGGGGGAACTGAAGCTTTCTTT.

This clone was counted a few times. The chain employs TRBV27 and TRBJ2-7, with D possibly TRBD2 on 5 matching bases. Trimming removed 5 bases at V and 2 bases at J, with 19 bases between. Germline CDR1 is MNHEY and CDR2 is SMNVEV (reference sequence). CDR3 size: 16 residues. CDR3 coding DNA: TGTGCCAGCAGTGGGTCGGGTGGCGGGCGAGCCTACGAGCAGTACTTC. This gives the protein CASSGSGGGRAYEQYF.

The chain couples TRBV2 to TRBJ2-5, with D unclear. CDR1 is SNHLY and CDR2 is FYNNEI in the germline V gene. This CDR3 contains 11 residues. Trimming removed 8 bases from V and 2 bases from J, with 6 bases in between. Here the CDR3 DNA reads TGTGCCAGCGCTACTCAAGAGACCCAGTACTTC. This translates into CASATQETQYF.

This clone was counted a few times. This CDR3 reads CASSREGLAEAFF. The CDR3 DNA is TGTGCCAGCAGTCGGGAGGGGTTAGCTGAAGCTTTCTTT. The rearrangement uses TRBV7-9 and TRBJ1-1; tentative D call: TRBD1 (5 bases). This CDR3 region has 13 residues. Germline CDR1 reads SEHNR; CDR2 reads FQNEAQ (reference sequence). The germline V and J ends were trimmed by 6 bases and 6 bases, with 14 bases remaining between them.

The sample holds a few counts of this clone. CDR3 protein: CASSFGEGPGYTF. The CDR3, as DNA: TGTGCCAGCAGCTTCGGGGAAGGGCCTGGCTACACCTTC. V gene TRBV7-2 combines with J gene TRBJ1-2; no clear D gene. The CDR3 runs to 13 residues. V lost 3 bases and J lost 7, with 12 bases in between. CDR1 and CDR2 from the germline V gene are SGHTA and FQGNSA.

This clone showed up just a few times. The chain links TRBV9 to TRBJ2-2; D is perhaps TRBD2 (6 bases). The CDR3 runs 15 residues. Trimming removed 6 bases from V and 7 bases from J, with 19 bases in between. Germline CDR1 reads SGDLS; CDR2 reads YYNGEE. Written as DNA, the CDR3 is TGTGCCAGCAACCAACGAAGGGAGGAAGGCGGGGAGCTGTTTTTT. Amino acid sequence: CASNQRREEGGELFF.

Only a few counts were recorded for this clone. V gene TRBV4-1 combines with J gene TRBJ2-7; D perhaps matches TRBD1 (6 bases). V was pared by 0 bases and J by 2 bases, with 17 bases between. The CDR3 is 17 amino acids. The germline V gene encodes CDR1 MGHRA and CDR2 YSYEKL. CDR3 bases: TGCGCCAGCAGCCAAGATGCTCCGACAGGACCGACCTACGAGCAGTACTTC. This sequence encodes CASSQDAPTGPTYEQYF.

The V call is TRBV4-2, the J call TRBJ2-3; a weak D match, TRBD1 (7 bases). Trimming left V 4 bases short and J 4 bases short, with 15 bases between. Germline V CDR1 and CDR2: LGHNA, YNFKEQ. The CDR3 contains 15 residues. As DNA, the CDR3 is TGTGCCAGCAGCCTTACAGGGGCTAGCGCAGATACGCAGTATTTT. This codes for CASSLTGASADTQYF.

This clone was detected only a few times. This chain uses TRBV5-1 with TRBJ2-2; D may be TRBD1 (6 bases). Germline CDR1 and CDR2: SGHRS and YFSETQ. V lost 1 base and J 5 bases, leaving 12 bases between the germline ends. This CDR3 region has 15 residues. This CDR3 is CASSLYAGETGELFF. As DNA, the CDR3 is TGCGCCAGCAGCTTGTACGCAGGGGAAACCGGGGAGCTGTTTTTT.

The rearrangement uses TRBV7-9 and TRBJ2-3; D might be TRBD2 (6 bases). The CDR3 contains 15 residues. Germline-derived CDR1 and CDR2 are SEHNR and FQNEAQ (reference sequence). The V end lost 2 bases, the J end lost 2 bases, and 11 bases lay between the germline ends. CDR3 bases: TGTGCCAGCAGCTTACGGAGGGGCGCCACAGATACGCAGTATTTT. This encodes CASSLRRGATDTQYF.

The chain recombines TRBV9 with TRBJ2-1, with 12 positions matching TRBD2. CDR3 length: 19 amino acids. Trimming took 1 base from V and 0 from J; bases not matched to a gene: 8. Per germline, CDR1 SGDLS and CDR2 YYNGEE. For the CDR3, the DNA is TGTGCCAGCAGCGTATCCCTAGCGGGAGGGTCGAGCTCCTACAATGAGCAGTTCTTC. This codes for CASSVSLAGGSSSYNEQFF.

This clone was found a few times. The V call is TRBV7-8, the J call TRBJ2-3, with 7 bases fitting TRBD2. The CDR3 length is 17 residues. V lost 4 bases, J lost 2 bases, and 12 bases stayed unmatched. Germline lookup yields CDR1 SGHVS and CDR2 FQNEAQ. The CDR3 nucleotides are TGTGCCAGCAGCTCCCGACAGAGCGGGGCCTTCACAGATACGCAGTATTTT. This encodes CASSSRQSGAFTDTQYF.